What follows are 20 T cell receptor beta chains derived from one specimen sequenced in a study of blood T cell repertoires in COVID-19. The repertoire was sequenced with immunoSEQ multiplex PCR; TCRdb's copy has only in-frame clones and lacks some. The data hold about 190,000 clones, with over 75% observed a single time. The sequenced material came from peripheral blood. These receptors originate from a woman aged 45-60 years with acute or convalescent COVID-19.

In this sample, this clone turned up a few times. The rearrangement uses TRBV19 and TRBJ1-5; D possibly corresponds to TRBD1 (6 bases). This CDR3 has 16 residues. V lost 9 bases and J lost 0, with 18 bases in between. Germline values: CDR1 LNHDA, CDR2 SQIVND (reference sequence). CDR3: CASRQGTGNSNQPQHF. In DNA, the CDR3 is TGTGCCAGCCGTCAAGGAACAGGGAATAGCAATCAGCCCCAGCATTTT.

This chain connects TRBV10-2 to TRBJ1-5; TRBD1 might be the D (6 bases). CDR1 and CDR2 (germline): WSHSY, SAAADI. The V gene lost 8 bases and the J gene lost 11 bases, with 19 bases spanning the gap. This CDR3 is 13 amino acids long. The CDR3 DNA is TGCGCCAGCTTGCAGGGGAAGGGTAAAGCCCAGCATTTT. Its translation: CASLQGKGKAQHF.

The chain has TRBV2 and TRBJ2-7; 10 positions match TRBD1. The V gene end was trimmed by 5 bases and the J gene end by 2 bases; junction bases not matched to a gene: 6. Looked up from germline, CDR1 is SNHLY and CDR2 is FYNNEI. This CDR3 comprises 15 residues. In DNA form, the CDR3 reads TGTGCCAGCAGTAAGGAGACAGGGGGCCCCTACGAGCAGTACTTC. It codes for CASSKETGGPYEQYF.

The J gene is TRBJ1-2, the V gene TRBV5-1; 9 bases match TRBD1. The CDR3 runs 16 residues. Per the germline V gene, CDR1 is SGHRS and CDR2 is YFSETQ. Trimming at V came to 0 bases and at J to 5 bases, leaving 8 bases not matched to a gene. The CDR3 DNA sequence: TGCGCCAGCAGCTTGGATTCGGGACAGGGAAGATATGGCTACACCTTC. Amino acids: CASSLDSGQGRYGYTF.

This clone was seen repeatedly, ten times or more. CDR3 nucleotide sequence: TGTGCCAGCAGTGAAGGCCCGGGACAGGGAGGTGGGCCCCAGCATTTT. The encoded protein is CASSEGPGQGGGPQHF. This chain joins TRBV6-1 and TRBJ1-5; 9 nucleotides agree with TRBD1. The trim removed 1 base at V and 9 bases at J, leaving 10 bases unmatched. The CDR3 spans 16 residues. The germline CDR1 and CDR2 sequences are MNHNS and SASEGT.

The chain links TRBV5-6 to TRBJ2-5, with 10 bases identical to TRBD2. Germline loops: CDR1 SGHDT, CDR2 YYEEEE. CDR3 length: 15 amino acids. Trimming cost V 4 bases and J 5 bases; bases outside gene matches: 8. The CDR3 protein is CASSLAGDWEETQYF. Written as DNA, the CDR3 is TGTGCCAGCAGCCTAGCGGGAGACTGGGAGGAGACCCAGTACTTC. The variable domain in full, completed from reference TRBV5-6 and TRBJ2-5, reads DAGVTQSPTHLIKTRGQQVTLRCSPKSGHDTVSWYQQALGQGPQFIFQYYEEEERQRGNFPDRFSGHQFPNYSSELNVNALLLGDSALYLCASSLAGDWEETQYFGPGTRLLVL.

This chain links TRBV7-2 with TRBJ2-1, with a tentative D call TRBD2 (7 bases). CDR3 length: 18 amino acids. The germline gives CDR1 SGHTA, CDR2 FQGNSA. V was trimmed by 8 bases and J by 3 bases, leaving 26 bases between them. The CDR3 DNA sequence: TGTGCCAGCGCGAGAAAGAGGGGGGGGATTTCCCTCTACAATGAGCAGTTCTTC. Protein sequence: CASARKRGGISLYNEQFF.

The chain couples TRBV9 to TRBJ1-2; D may be TRBD1 (6 bases). Looked up from germline, CDR1 is SGDLS and CDR2 is YYNGEE. The CDR3 sequence is 15 residues long. V was cut by 3 bases and J by 5 bases, with 17 bases left in between. CDR3 sequence: CASSGGRTVSYGYTF. In DNA form, the CDR3 reads TGTGCCAGCAGCGGGGGCAGGACAGTCTCATATGGCTACACCTTC.

The V and J genes are TRBV12-5 and TRBJ2-1; TRBD1 matches 7 bases. The V gene's germline CDR1 is LGHNT and CDR2 FRNRAP. There are 16 residues in the CDR3. The trim removed 5 bases at V and 2 bases at J, leaving 9 bases unmatched. CDR3 region: CASGRYGGQAYNEQFF. The CDR3 bases are TGTGCTAGTGGTAGATATGGAGGACAGGCCTACAATGAGCAGTTCTTC.

The chain carries TRBV5-1 and TRBJ2-7, with TRBD2 matching 11 bases. The CDR3 runs to 16 residues. Trimming removed 0 bases from V and 3 bases from J; junction bases left unmatched: 5. Per the germline V gene, CDR1 is SGHRS and CDR2 is YFSETQ. The CDR3 DNA is TGCGCCAGCAGCTTGGGTAGCGGGGGGGCCAACTACGAGCAGTACTTC. Translated: CASSLGSGGANYEQYF. Supplemented by reference TRBV5-1 and TRBJ2-7, the full variable domain reads KAGVTQTPRYLIKTRGQQVTLSCSPISGHRSVSWYQQTPGQGLQFLFEYFSETQRNKGNFPGRFSGRQFSNSRSEMNVSTLELGDSALYLCASSLGSGGANYEQYFGPGTRLTVT.

The V gene is TRBV18, the J gene TRBJ1-2; a possible D gene is TRBD1 (6 bases). V was clipped by 2 bases and J by 0 bases, with 10 bases between them. CDR1 and CDR2 (germline): KGHSH, LQKENI. CDR3 length equals 15 residues. The CDR3 loop reads CASSPGQPTNYGYTF. DNA for the CDR3: TGTGCCAGCTCACCAGGACAGCCAACTAACTATGGCTACACCTTC.

This clone was detected only a few times. The CDR3 protein is CASSSRTGVGGYEQYF. In DNA, the CDR3 is TGTGCCAGCAGTTCCCGGACAGGGGTCGGTGGGTACGAGCAGTACTTC. This rearrangement joins TRBV28 to TRBJ2-7; 9 bases match TRBD1. Looked up from germline, CDR1 is MDHEN and CDR2 is SYDVKM. J lost 4 bases, V lost 4 bases, and 11 bases had no gene match. The CDR3 has 16 amino acids.

V usage is TRBV27 and J usage is TRBJ1-6, with a weak D call TRBD1 (5 bases). Trimming took 5 bases from V and 4 from J, leaving 21 bases between them. The CDR3 has 18 amino acids. CDR1 is MNHEY and CDR2 is SMNVEV in the germline V gene (reference sequence). The CDR3 loop is CASSPPGGGRAYNSPLHF. Here the CDR3 DNA reads TGTGCCAGCAGTCCCCCCGGCGGGGGTCGGGCATATAATTCACCCCTCCACTTT.

The chain links TRBV29-1 to TRBJ2-7; D possibly corresponds to TRBD2 (5 bases). CDR1 SQVTM and CDR2 ANQGSEA come from the germline V gene. Trimming shortened V by 7 bases and J by 2 bases, and 21 bases separated the two germline ends. This CDR3 has 15 amino acids. The CDR3 region has the DNA TGCAGCGCCTCAAGCCCCGGGGTGGATCCCTACGAGCAGTACTTC. It yields the protein CSASSPGVDPYEQYF.

The chain has TRBV27 and TRBJ1-3; D gene unclear. V was cut by 5 bases and J by 6 bases, with 17 bases left in between. Germline CDR1 MNHEY, CDR2 SMNVEV (reference sequence). There are 15 residues in the CDR3. CDR3 loop: CASSPRERGTNTIYF. The CDR3 DNA is TGTGCCAGCAGTCCGCGGGAGCGGGGTACAAACACCATATATTTT.

This chain connects TRBV11-2 to TRBJ2-3, with TRBD2 matching over 10 bases. CDR3 length: 14 amino acids. With 2 bases clipped from V and 6 bases from J, the junction kept 2 bases outside the gene matches. Germline CDR1 reads SGHAT; CDR2 reads FQNNGV. The CDR3 DNA reads as TGTGCCAGCAGCTTACAACTAGCGGGGGATACGCAGTATTTT. As protein: CASSLQLAGDTQYF.

This chain uses TRBV10-3 with TRBJ1-6; TRBD1 might be the D (6 bases). The CDR3 spans 20 residues. Trimming stripped 5 bases from V and 0 bases from J, with 23 bases between. Germline values: CDR1 ENHRY, CDR2 SYGVKD. The DNA for the CDR3 is TGTGCCATCAGTCCCTACCAAACTTCCGACAGGAGCTCCTATAATTCACCCCTCCACTTT. Protein product: CAISPYQTSDRSSYNSPLHF.

The chain recombines TRBV11-3 with TRBJ2-2; D is ambiguous. Trimming left V 0 bases short and J 2 bases short, with 4 bases between. Germline V lookup: CDR1 SGHNT, CDR2 YENEEA. The CDR3 spans 14 residues. The CDR3 sequence is CASSLDSNTGELFF. Here the CDR3 DNA reads TGTGCCAGCAGCTTAGACAGTAACACCGGGGAGCTGTTTTTT.

This clone was seen just once. This chain links TRBV9 with TRBJ2-1; a possible D gene is TRBD2 (5 bases). CDR1 is SGDLS and CDR2 is YYNGEE in the germline V gene. Deletions cut 0 bases from V and 9 bases from J, with 10 bases between. The CDR3 has 13 residues. The CDR3 loop reads CASSVVEVSEQFF. The DNA of the CDR3 is TGTGCCAGCAGCGTAGTGGAGGTGAGTGAGCAGTTCTTC.

The chain has TRBV9 and TRBJ1-3; 7 bases map to TRBD1. The V and J ends lost 4 bases and 6 bases, in that order; junction bases with no gene match: 13. Germline CDR1 SGDLS, CDR2 YYNGEE. The CDR3 is 16 amino acids. CDR3 DNA sequence: TGTGCCAGCAGCCCACTCTCGACAGGGACGGTAAACACCATATATTTT. It translates to CASSPLSTGTVNTIYF.